Below, 11 T cell receptor beta chains from the same sample are listed, as sequenced in a study of regulatory T cells in long-lasting Graves disease. Time point denoted: persistent/refractory GD, antithyroid drugs over 5 years with positive TRAb. Following extraction of RNA from PBMCs, that RNA was used to make the TCR library. iRepertoire HTBI primers and Arm-PCR of CDR3 regions built TCR beta libraries. TCRdb re-called the multiplex PCR reads with MiXCR, one entry per CDR3 protein. Of a few hundred thousand distinct CDR3 sequences listed, 20% to 30% were seen once; the top ten hold roughly 28%. This specimen consisted of peripheral blood mononuclear cells (PBMCs), obtained when the disease was refractory, from a patient treated with antithyroid drugs. The receptors were sampled from a female donor with Graves disease.

The chain uses TRBV29-1 and TRBJ2-7; 10 positions agree with TRBD2. Germline CDR1 reads SQVTM; CDR2 reads ANQGSEA. The CDR3 covers 16 residues. Losses at the gene ends were 5 bases for V and 0 bases for J; bases not matched to a gene: 10. In DNA, the CDR3 is TGCAGCGTTAATTTCGGGGCTAGCGGGAGCTCCTACGAGCAGTACTTC. Encoded protein: CSVNFGASGSSYEQYF.

The chain joins TRBV20-1 to TRBJ2-7; D remains ambiguous. The V gene lost 3 bases and the J gene lost 2 bases, with 11 bases spanning the gap. Germline CDR1 DFQATT, CDR2 SNEGSKA (reference sequence). This CDR3 contains 13 residues. The CDR3 sequence: CSASLGMTYEQYF. The DNA of the CDR3 is TGCAGTGCTAGCCTTGGGATGACCTACGAGCAGTACTTC.

This clonotype was recorded a few times. V usage is TRBV14 and J usage is TRBJ1-2; TRBD1 might be the D (6 bases). Germline V gene sequence: CDR1 SGHDN, CDR2 FVKESK. The CDR3 totals 13 residues. V was pared by 4 bases and J by 6 bases, with 12 bases between. The CDR3, as DNA: TGTGCCAGCAGCCGAACAGGGAGGGATGGCTACACCTTC. Amino acids: CASSRTGRDGYTF.

This clonotype was observed a few times. V and J are TRBV7-8 and TRBJ2-2; D perhaps matches TRBD2 (5 bases). Trimming removed 2 bases at V and 1 base at J, with 14 bases between. Germline V CDR1 and CDR2: SGHVS, FQNEAQ. The CDR3 loop spans 17 amino acids. Here the CDR3 reads CASSLRFGNGNTGELFF. The CDR3 nucleotides are TGTGCCAGCAGCTTACGTTTCGGGAACGGGAACACCGGGGAGCTGTTTTTT.

This clonotype was found a few times. The gene calls are TRBV20-1 and TRBJ2-7; 9 nucleotides agree with TRBD2. The V gene end was trimmed by 0 bases and the J gene end by 2 bases; junction bases not matched to a gene: 5. CDR3 length equals 15 residues. The germline gives CDR1 DFQATT, CDR2 SNEGSKA (reference sequence). The CDR3 protein is CSARDMTSGPYEQYF. The CDR3 coding sequence is TGCAGTGCTAGAGATATGACTAGCGGTCCCTACGAGCAGTACTTC.

The genes are TRBV4-1 and TRBJ2-7; D possibly corresponds to TRBD2 (6 bases). V was shortened by 1 base and J by 0 bases, with 19 bases between the two germline ends. The CDR3 loop spans 18 amino acids. The germline V gene has CDR1 MGHRA and CDR2 YSYEKL. The CDR3 bases are TGCGCCAGCAGCCAAGGGGGTACGGGGCGGGGACCCTCCTACGAGCAGTACTTC. Amino acids: CASSQGGTGRGPSYEQYF.

This clonotype was picked up a small number of times. The chain couples TRBV3-1 to TRBJ2-1; 8 bases are shared with TRBD1. Trimming cost V 1 base and J 10 bases; bases outside gene matches: 12. The CDR3 runs to 16 residues. Looked up from germline, CDR1 is LGHDT and CDR2 is YNNKEL (reference sequence). CDR3 sequence: CASSQVGTGRSREQFF. As DNA, the CDR3 is TGTGCCAGCAGCCAAGTGGGGACAGGCCGTTCGCGGGAGCAGTTCTTC.

This clonotype was detected only a few times. This chain joins TRBV2 and TRBJ2-2; either TRBD1 or TRBD2 may supply D (5 bases each). The CDR3 totals 17 residues. Germline V gene sequence: CDR1 SNHLY, CDR2 FYNNEI. Trimming took 6 bases from V and 0 from J, leaving 17 bases between them. CDR3 sequence (DNA): TGTGCCAGCAGAATATCCGGGACCACCTCGAACACCGGGGAGCTGTTTTTT. Amino acids: CASRISGTTSNTGELFF.

V and J are TRBV20-1 and TRBJ2-1; 11 bases are shared with TRBD2. Germline lookup yields CDR1 DFQATT and CDR2 SNEGSKA (reference sequence). The CDR3 loop spans 14 amino acids. Trimming at V came to 6 bases and at J to 5 bases, leaving 6 bases not matched to a gene. The CDR3 reads CSAEGLAADNEQFF. The CDR3 region has the DNA TGCAGTGCGGAGGGACTAGCGGCCGACAATGAGCAGTTCTTC.

The sample holds many counts of this clonotype. This chain links TRBV28 with TRBJ1-5; TRBD1 matches at 7 bases. The CDR3 length is 17 residues. The trim removed 5 bases at V and 0 bases at J, leaving 10 bases unmatched. Germline CDR1 and CDR2: MDHEN and SYDVKM. This CDR3 reads CASSPGTEFYSNQPQHF. CDR3 nucleotide sequence: TGTGCCAGCAGTCCCGGGACAGAGTTTTATAGCAATCAGCCCCAGCATTTT.

This chain's CDR3 is CASSFAQVASYEQYF. The CDR3 coding sequence is TGTGCCAGCAGTTTTGCACAAGTAGCGTCCTACGAGCAGTACTTC. This chain uses TRBV12-3 or TRBV12-4 with TRBJ2-7; D possibly corresponds to TRBD2 (5 bases). This CDR3 region has 15 residues. Trimming cost V 3 bases and J 1 base, with 13 bases left between them.